Here is one T cell receptor (beta chain) with its context. Its antigen remains unidentified. The CDR3 is 18 amino acids. CDR1 is MGHRA, CDR2 YSYEKL, per germline. Trimming took 3 bases from V and 10 from J; bases not matched to a gene: 24. Quantitative 5'-RACE was performed with molecular barcodes, and it yielded the TCR beta libraries. TCRdb processed the 5' RACE reads anew with MiXCR; each CDR3 protein has one entry. Among some 240,000 distinct CDR3 sequences listed, approximately 20% were seen once. These data belong to a study of CD8 T cells in ankylosing spondylitis. Study-wide points: Within matched ankylosing spondylitis synovial fluid, disease-linked clones were reportedly significantly enriched.

The specimen sequenced was blood, either unsorted or a sorted T cell fraction (not recorded which). The receptor comes from a male donor with ankylosing spondylitis or in good health (not recorded which). This chain links TRBV4-1 with TRBJ2-7; TRBD1 aligns across 7 bases. This CDR3 is CASSQGTAVQLVGQSQYF. As DNA, the CDR3 is TGCGCCAGCAGCCAGGGGACAGCAGTTCAGCTGGTGGGCCAAAGCCAGTACTTC.